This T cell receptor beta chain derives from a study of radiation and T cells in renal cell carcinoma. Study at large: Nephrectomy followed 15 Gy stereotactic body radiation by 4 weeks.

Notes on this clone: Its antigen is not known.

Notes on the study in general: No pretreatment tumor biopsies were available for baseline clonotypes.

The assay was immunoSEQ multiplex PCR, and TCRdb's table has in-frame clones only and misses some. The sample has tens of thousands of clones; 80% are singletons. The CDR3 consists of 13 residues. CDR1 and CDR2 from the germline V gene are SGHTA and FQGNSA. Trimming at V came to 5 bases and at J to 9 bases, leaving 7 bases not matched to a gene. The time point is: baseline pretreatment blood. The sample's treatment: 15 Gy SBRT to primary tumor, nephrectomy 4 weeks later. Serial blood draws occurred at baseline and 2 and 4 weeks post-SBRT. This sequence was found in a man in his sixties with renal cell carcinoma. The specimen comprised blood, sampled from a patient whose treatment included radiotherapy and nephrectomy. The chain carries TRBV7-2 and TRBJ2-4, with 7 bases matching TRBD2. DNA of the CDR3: TGTGCCAGCAGCGGACTTTGGGGGGGCATTCAGTACTTC. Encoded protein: CASSGLWGGIQYF.